This TCR beta chain originates from a study of shared clonotypes between healthy human individuals. Study details: Plates per donor: three CD4 naive, three CD4 memory, two CD8 naive, one CD8 memory. Broader study findings: Naive subsets generally had larger estimated richness than memory subsets. Rarefaction exposed incomplete sorted-subset sequencing despite large depth. Blood was the sole source, and tissue repertoires probably differ.

Trimming removed 6 bases from V and 8 bases from J, with 19 bases in between. This CDR3 is 14 amino acids long. CDR1 and CDR2 (germline): MNHEY, SVGAGI. The method was immunoSEQ multiplex PCR; TCRdb's version includes in-frame clones alone and lacks a portion of them. The data show 2 million to 2.5 million clones, with around 95% seen just once and about 0.13% held by the top ten. In the case of this clone: What it recognizes is unknown.

This chain links TRBV6-5 with TRBJ1-2; the D gene is possibly TRBD1 (5 bases). The sequence derives from a young man in good health. The sequenced sample was naive CD4+ T cells sorted from blood. Subset given: CD45RA+ positively selected. The DNA for the CDR3 is TGTGCCAGCAGCCCCGGGATGGGGCAATACGGCTACACCTTC. Its translation: CASSPGMGQYGYTF.